Listed below are T cell receptor beta chains from one sample, sequenced in a study of blood T cells in healthy people across ages. TCRdb used MiXCR to reprocess the 5' RACE reads, holding one entry per CDR3 protein. The table lists over a million distinct CDR3 sequences, 35% to 55% of them singletons. What was sequenced was blood. The receptors here all came from a woman aged 55-70 years in good health. Each CDR3 is given with its conserved first and last residue. D genes are given only for firm matches. Clone sizes are given selectively: once, few, many, or a class where the clone is expanded.

D	size	V	J	CDR3	DNA
TRBD2	.	TRBV19	TRBJ2-3	CASSRTGTRTPTDTQYF	TGTGCCAGTAGTAGAACCGGGACTAGAACCCCCACAGATACGCAGTATTTT
.	few	TRBV20-1	TRBJ2-6	CSASQAGANVLTF	TGCAGTGCTAGTCAGGCTGGGGCCAACGTCCTGACTTTC
TRBD2	few	TRBV20-1	TRBJ2-1	CSASREGTRDEQFF	TGCAGTGCTTCAAGAGAGGGGACTAGGGATGAGCAGTTCTTC
TRBD2	few	TRBV20-1	TRBJ2-1	CSARDRRGRASEQFF	TGCAGTGCTAGAGATCGGCGCGGGAGGGCCTCTGAGCAGTTCTTC
TRBD1	few	TRBV6-5	TRBJ2-7	CASSYAGRGNEQYF	TGTGCCAGCAGTTACGCTGGCAGGGGGAACGAGCAGTACTTC
.	.	TRBV6-5	TRBJ1-2	CASKGVGGYTF	TGTGCCAGCAAGGGAGTTGGTGGCTACACCTTC
TRBD1	.	TRBV6-5	TRBJ2-3	CASSYSIRAGTATDTQYF	TGTGCCAGCAGTTACTCGATTCGGGCCGGGACAGCCACAGATACGCAGTATTTT
.	.	TRBV5-1	TRBJ2-1	CASSPREGGYNERFF	TGCGCCAGCAGCCCAAGAGAGGGTGGTTACAATGAGCGGTTCTTC
.	.	TRBV6-2/TRBV6-3	TRBJ1-1	CASSYSGVQNTEAFF	TGTGCCAGCAGTTACTCTGGAGTACAGAACACTGAAGCTTTCTTT
TRBD2	few	TRBV6-5	TRBJ2-1	CASSSSGTSGLTEQFF	TGTGCCAGCAGTTCCTCCGGGACTAGCGGGTTAACTGAGCAGTTCTTC
.	.	TRBV20-1	TRBJ2-7	CSARDQAGPYEQYF	TGCAGTGCTAGAGATCAGGCCGGTCCCTACGAGCAGTACTTC
.	.	TRBV27	TRBJ2-7	CASSVTGGGFEQYF	TGTGCCAGCAGTGTGACAGGTGGCGGGTTCGAGCAGTACTTC
TRBD1	.	TRBV20-1	TRBJ2-5	CSAHRDRRWETQYF	TGCAGTGCTCACCGGGACAGGCGTTGGGAGACCCAGTACTTC
TRBD2	once	TRBV20-1	TRBJ2-1	CSARDMTSGRVDSNEQFF	TGCAGTGCTAGAGATATGACTAGCGGGAGGGTAGATAGCAATGAGCAGTTCTTC
TRBD1	.	TRBV11-2	TRBJ2-7	CASSDPGGESSYEQYF	TGTGCCAGCAGCGATCCAGGGGGTGAGAGCTCCTACGAGCAGTACTTC
TRBD2	many	TRBV29-1	TRBJ2-5	CSAATKREGETQYF	TGCAGCGCAGCTACTAAGCGGGAGGGAGAGACCCAGTACTTC
.	few	TRBV28	TRBJ2-7	CASSFHRGGPYEQYF	TGTGCCAGCAGTTTCCACCGCGGTGGACCCTACGAGCAGTACTTC
.	few	TRBV6-5	TRBJ2-1	CASSYEGRRYNEQFF	TGTGCCAGCAGTTATGAAGGCCGGAGGTACAATGAGCAGTTCTTC
.	.	TRBV2	TRBJ2-1	CASSELPLGQFF	TGTGCCAGCAGTGAACTGCCTCTGGGGCAGTTCTTC
.	.	TRBV6-2/TRBV6-3	TRBJ2-1	CASSYSGHITNEQFF	TGTGCCAGCAGTTACTCCGGACATATAACAAATGAGCAGTTCTTC
TRBD2	.	TRBV5-4	TRBJ2-7	CASSQISGAGRVFAEQYF	TGTGCCAGCAGCCAAATATCGGGAGCGGGAAGGGTCTTTGCTGAGCAGTACTTC
TRBD2	.	TRBV20-1	TRBJ2-1	CSAPDVREGVEQFF	TGCAGTGCTCCAGACGTGCGGGAGGGGGTTGAGCAGTTCTTC
.	few	TRBV5-1	TRBJ2-1	CASSLAPLDQRRAGFYNEQFF	TGCGCCAGCAGCTTGGCTCCCCTTGACCAGCGCAGGGCGGGGTTCTACAATGAGCAGTTCTTC
TRBD2	.	TRBV9	TRBJ2-1	CASSVALSGSGSSEQFF	TGTGCCAGCAGCGTCGCCCTCTCCGGGAGCGGGAGTAGTGAGCAGTTCTTC
.	few	TRBV2	TRBJ2-6	CASGRTVTTSGANVLTF	TGTGCCAGCGGGAGGACAGTGACAACCTCTGGGGCCAACGTCCTGACTTTC
.	.	TRBV3-1	TRBJ2-3	CASSHVGVDTQYF	TGTGCCAGCAGCCATGTGGGGGTGGATACGCAGTATTTT
TRBD2	few	TRBV5-1	TRBJ2-7	CASSSGTSGGYNEQYF	TGCGCCAGCAGCTCAGGGACTAGCGGGGGCTACAATGAGCAGTACTTC
.	.	TRBV10-1	TRBJ2-5	CASSDSGNQETQYF	TGCGCCAGCAGTGACAGCGGCAACCAAGAGACCCAGTACTTC
TRBD2	many	TRBV2	TRBJ2-5	CASSGGIAGAETQYF	TGTGCCAGCAGTGGGGGGATAGCGGGAGCTGAGACCCAGTACTTC
TRBD2	few	TRBV10-3	TRBJ2-1	CAISGTSGGAYNEQFF	TGTGCCATCAGTGGGACTAGCGGGGGAGCCTACAATGAGCAGTTCTTC